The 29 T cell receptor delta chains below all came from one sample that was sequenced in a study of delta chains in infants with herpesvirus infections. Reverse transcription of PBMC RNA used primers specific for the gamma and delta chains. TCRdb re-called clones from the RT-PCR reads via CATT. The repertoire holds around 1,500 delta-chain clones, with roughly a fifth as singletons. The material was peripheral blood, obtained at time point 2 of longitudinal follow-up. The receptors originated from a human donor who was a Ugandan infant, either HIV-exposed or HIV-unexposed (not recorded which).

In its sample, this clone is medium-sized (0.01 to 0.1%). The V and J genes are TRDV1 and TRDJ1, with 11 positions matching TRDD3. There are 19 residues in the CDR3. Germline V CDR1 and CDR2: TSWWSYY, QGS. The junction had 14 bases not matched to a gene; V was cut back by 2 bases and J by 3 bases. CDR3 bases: TGTGCTCTTGGGGAATTAACTAGCCCGTACTGGGGGATAGCCGATAAACTCATCTTT. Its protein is CALGELTSPYWGIADKLIF.

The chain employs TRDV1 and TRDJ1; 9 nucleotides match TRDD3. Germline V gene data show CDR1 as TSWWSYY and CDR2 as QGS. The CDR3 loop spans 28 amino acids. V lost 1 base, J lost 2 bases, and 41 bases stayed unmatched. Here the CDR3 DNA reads TGTGCTCTTGGGGAACCGAGTTCCCGGTTTGTCGACCGTCGTGGGGGATATTTAGTTGCCAAGAAAACCGATAAACTCATCTTT. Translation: CALGEPSSRFVDRRGGYLVAKKTDKLIF.

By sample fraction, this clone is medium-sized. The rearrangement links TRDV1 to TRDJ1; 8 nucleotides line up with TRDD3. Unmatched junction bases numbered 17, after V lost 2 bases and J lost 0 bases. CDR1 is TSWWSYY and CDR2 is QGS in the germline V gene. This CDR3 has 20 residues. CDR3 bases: TGTGCTCTTGGGGAAATTCCCTTACTACCTGGGGGACAGTACACCGATAAACTCATCTTT. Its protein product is CALGEIPLLPGGQYTDKLIF.

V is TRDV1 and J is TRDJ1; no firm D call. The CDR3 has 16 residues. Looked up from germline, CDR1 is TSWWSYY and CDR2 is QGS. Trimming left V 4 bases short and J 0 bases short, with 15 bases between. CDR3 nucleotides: TGTGCTCTTGGGGGAGGCCTCATCAAGTACACCGATAAACTCATCTTT. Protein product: CALGGGLIKYTDKLIF.

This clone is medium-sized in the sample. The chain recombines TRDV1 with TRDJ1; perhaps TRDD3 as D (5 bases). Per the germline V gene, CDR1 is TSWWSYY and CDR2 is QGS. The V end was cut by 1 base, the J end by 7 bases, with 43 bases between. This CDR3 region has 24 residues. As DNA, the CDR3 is TGTGCTCTTGGGGAACCACCGACCTATTTCCCACTCAATACGGGGGTCGAGTGGGGTTCTAAACTCATCTTT. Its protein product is CALGEPPTYFPLNTGVEWGSKLIF.

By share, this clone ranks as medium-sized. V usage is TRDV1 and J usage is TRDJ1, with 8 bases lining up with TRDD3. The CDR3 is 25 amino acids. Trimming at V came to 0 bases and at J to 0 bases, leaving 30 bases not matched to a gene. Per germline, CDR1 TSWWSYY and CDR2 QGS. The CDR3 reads CALGELKNRPAPLGGSHLYTDKLIF. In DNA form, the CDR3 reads TGTGCTCTTGGGGAACTTAAGAATCGGCCGGCGCCCCTTGGGGGATCTCACTTGTACACCGATAAACTCATCTTT.

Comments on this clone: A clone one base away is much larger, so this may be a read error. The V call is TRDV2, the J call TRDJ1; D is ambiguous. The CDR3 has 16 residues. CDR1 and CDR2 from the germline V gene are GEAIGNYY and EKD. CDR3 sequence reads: CAGDTGWPRGTDKLIF. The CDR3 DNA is TGTGCCGGTGACACCGGATGGCCAAGGGGTACCGATAAACTCATCTTT.

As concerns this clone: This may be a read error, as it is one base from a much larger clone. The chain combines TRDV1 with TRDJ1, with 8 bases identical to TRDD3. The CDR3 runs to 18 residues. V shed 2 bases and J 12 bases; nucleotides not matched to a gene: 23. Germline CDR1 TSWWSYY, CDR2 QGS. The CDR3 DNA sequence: TGTGCTCTTGGGGAAACAAGCCTTCTCCTATACTGGGGGGCTCCCATCATCTTT. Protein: CALGETSLLLYWGAPIIF.

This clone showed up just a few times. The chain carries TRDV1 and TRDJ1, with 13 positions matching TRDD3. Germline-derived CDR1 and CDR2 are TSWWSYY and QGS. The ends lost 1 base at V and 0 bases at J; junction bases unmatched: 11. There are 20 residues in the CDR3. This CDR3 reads CALGERGNWGIRWDTDKLIF. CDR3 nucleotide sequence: TGTGCTCTTGGGGAACGCGGCAACTGGGGGATACGCTGGGACACCGATAAACTCATCTTT.

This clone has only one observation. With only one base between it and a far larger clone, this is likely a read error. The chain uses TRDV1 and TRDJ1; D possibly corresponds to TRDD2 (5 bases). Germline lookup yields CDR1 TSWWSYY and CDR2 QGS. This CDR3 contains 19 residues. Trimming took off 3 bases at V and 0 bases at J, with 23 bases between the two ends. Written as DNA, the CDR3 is TGTGCTCTTGGGGACCCAATACCCCTACCGTGCCCTTACACCGATAAACTCATCTTT. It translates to CALGDPIPLPCPYTDKLIF.

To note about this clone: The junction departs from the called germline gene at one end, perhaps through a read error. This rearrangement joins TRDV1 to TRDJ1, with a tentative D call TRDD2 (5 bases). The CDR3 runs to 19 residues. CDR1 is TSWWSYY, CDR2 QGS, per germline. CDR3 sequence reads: CALGGSMRTYKTYTDKIIF. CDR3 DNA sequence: TGTGCTCTTGGGGGATCTATGAGGACCTACAAGACGTACACCGATAAAATCATCTTT.

The CDR3, as DNA: TGTGCTCTTGGGGAACCCCTTCGCAACTTGAACTGGGGGACCACTCTCAAACTCATCTTT. This translates into CALGEPLRNLNWGTTLKLIF. The V and J genes are TRDV1 and TRDJ1, with 9 nucleotides matching TRDD3. Germline V gene lookup returns CDR1 TSWWSYY and CDR2 QGS. V dropped 1 base and J dropped 8; count of bases not matched to a gene: 23. The CDR3 runs to 20 residues.

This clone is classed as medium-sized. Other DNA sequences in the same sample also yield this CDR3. The CDR3 sequence is CALGATPRAIWLLGDTSARPLIF. In DNA form, the CDR3 reads TGTGCTCTTGGGGCCACACCCCGCGCTATATGGCTACTGGGGGATACATCGGCCAGACCCCTGATCTTT. V usage is TRDV1 and J usage is TRDJ4; TRDD3 aligns across 12 bases. Trimming at V came to 4 bases and at J to 0 bases, leaving 27 bases not matched to a gene. The CDR3 runs to 23 residues. Germline V gene lookup returns CDR1 TSWWSYY and CDR2 QGS.

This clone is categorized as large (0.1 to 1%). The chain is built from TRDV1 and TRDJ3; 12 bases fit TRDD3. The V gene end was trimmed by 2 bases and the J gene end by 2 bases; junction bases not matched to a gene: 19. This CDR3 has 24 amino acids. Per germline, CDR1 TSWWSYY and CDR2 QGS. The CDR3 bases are TGTGCTCTTGGGGAAACCTTAACTACCGTGTCTGGGGGATACGCTACCTGGGACACCCGACAGATGTTTTTC. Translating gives CALGETLTTVSGGYATWDTRQMFF.

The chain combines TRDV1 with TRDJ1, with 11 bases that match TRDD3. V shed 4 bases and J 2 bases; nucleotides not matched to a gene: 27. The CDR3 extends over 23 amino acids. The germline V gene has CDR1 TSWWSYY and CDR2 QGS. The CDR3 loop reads CALGALPSFRSYWGIGWTDKLIF. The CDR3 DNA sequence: TGTGCTCTTGGGGCCCTGCCTTCCTTCCGTTCATACTGGGGGATAGGTTGGACCGATAAACTCATCTTT.

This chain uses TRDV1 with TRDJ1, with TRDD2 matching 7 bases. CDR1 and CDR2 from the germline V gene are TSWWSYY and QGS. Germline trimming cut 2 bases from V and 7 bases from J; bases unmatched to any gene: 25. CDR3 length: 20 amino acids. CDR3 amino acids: CALGEGLPLSADLNFRKLIF. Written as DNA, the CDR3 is TGTGCTCTTGGGGAAGGCCTTCCTCTTTCGGCGGACCTAAACTTTCGTAAACTCATCTTT.

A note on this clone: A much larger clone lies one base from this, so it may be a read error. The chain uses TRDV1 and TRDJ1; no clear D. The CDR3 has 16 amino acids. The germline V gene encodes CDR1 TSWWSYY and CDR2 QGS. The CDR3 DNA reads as TGTGCTCTTGGGGAGGGCATTCCCGCACTTTACCCTAAACGCATCTTT. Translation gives CALGEGIPALYPKRIF.

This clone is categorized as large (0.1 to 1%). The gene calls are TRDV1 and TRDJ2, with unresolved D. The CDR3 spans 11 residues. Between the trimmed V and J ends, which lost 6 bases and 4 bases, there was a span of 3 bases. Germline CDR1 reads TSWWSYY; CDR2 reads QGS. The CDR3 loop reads CALGSTAQLFF. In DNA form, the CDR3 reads TGTGCTCTTGGCTCGACAGCACAACTCTTCTTT.

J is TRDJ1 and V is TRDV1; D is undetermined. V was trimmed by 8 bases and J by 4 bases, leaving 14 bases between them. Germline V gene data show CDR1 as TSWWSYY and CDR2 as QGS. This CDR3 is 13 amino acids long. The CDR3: CALSPNRIDKLIF. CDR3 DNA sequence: TGTGCTCTTTCTCCCAATCGGATCGATAAACTCATCTTT.

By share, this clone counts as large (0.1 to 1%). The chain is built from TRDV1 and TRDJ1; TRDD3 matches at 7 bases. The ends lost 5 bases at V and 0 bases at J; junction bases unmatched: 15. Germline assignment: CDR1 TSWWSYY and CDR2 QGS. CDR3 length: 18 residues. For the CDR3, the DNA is TGTGCTCTTGGGCAAAGGAATGTGGGGGACCTAAACACCGATAAACTCATCTTT. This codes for CALGQRNVGDLNTDKLIF.

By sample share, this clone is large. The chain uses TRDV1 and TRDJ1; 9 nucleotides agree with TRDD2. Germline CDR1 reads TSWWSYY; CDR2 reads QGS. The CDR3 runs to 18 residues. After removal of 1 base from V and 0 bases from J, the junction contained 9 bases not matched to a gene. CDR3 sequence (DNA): TGTGCTCTTGGGGAACCAGGCCTTCCTACAGCGTACACCGATAAACTCATCTTT. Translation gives CALGEPGLPTAYTDKLIF.

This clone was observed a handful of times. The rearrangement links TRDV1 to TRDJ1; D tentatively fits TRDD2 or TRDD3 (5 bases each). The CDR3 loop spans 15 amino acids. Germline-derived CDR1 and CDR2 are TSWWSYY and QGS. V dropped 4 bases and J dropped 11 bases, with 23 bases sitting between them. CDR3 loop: CALGGPTVGPLGLIF. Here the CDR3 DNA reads TGTGCTCTTGGGGGCCCTACGGTGGGGCCCCTCGGGCTCATCTTT.

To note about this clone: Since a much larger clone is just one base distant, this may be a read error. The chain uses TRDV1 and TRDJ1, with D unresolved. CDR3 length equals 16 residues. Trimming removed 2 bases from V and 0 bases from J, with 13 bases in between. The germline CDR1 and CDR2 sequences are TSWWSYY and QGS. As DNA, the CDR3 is TGTGCTCTTGGGGAAGGCCGCATCAAGTACACCGATAAACTCATCTTT. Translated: CALGEGRIKYTDKLIF.

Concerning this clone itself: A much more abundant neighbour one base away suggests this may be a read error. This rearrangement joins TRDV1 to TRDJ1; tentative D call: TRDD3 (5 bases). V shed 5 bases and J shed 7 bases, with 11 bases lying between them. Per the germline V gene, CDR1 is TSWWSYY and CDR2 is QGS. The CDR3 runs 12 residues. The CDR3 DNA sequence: TGTGCTCTTGGGCGGTCGGGGGGTAAACTCATCTTT. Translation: CALGRSGGKLIF.

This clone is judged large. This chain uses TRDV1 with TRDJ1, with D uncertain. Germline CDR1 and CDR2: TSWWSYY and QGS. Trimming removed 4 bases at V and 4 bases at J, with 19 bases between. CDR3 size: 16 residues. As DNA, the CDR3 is TGTGCTCTTGGGGGACTAATTGCGGCTCGGAACGATAAACTCATCTTT. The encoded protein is CALGGLIAARNDKLIF.

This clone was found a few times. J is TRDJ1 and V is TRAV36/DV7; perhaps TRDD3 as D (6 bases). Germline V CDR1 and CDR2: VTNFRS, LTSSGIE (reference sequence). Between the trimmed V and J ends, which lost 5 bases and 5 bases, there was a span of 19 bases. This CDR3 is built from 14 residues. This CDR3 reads CAVTFSGDPDKLIF. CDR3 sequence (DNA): TGTGCTGTTACCTTCTCCGGGGATCCGGATAAACTCATCTTT.

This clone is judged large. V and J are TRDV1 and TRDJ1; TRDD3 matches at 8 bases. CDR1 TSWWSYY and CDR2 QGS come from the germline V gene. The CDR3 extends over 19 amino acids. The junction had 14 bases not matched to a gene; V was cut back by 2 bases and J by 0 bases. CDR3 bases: TGTGCTCTTGGGGAAGGTATACTGGGGGCTCACCCTTACACCGATAAACTCATCTTT. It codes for CALGEGILGAHPYTDKLIF.

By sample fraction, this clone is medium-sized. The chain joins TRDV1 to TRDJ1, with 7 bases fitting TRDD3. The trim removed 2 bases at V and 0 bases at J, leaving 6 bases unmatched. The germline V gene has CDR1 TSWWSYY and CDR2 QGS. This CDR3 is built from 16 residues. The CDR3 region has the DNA TGTGCTCTTGGGGAAAGTGGGGGACCGTACACCGATAAACTCATCTTT. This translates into CALGESGGPYTDKLIF.

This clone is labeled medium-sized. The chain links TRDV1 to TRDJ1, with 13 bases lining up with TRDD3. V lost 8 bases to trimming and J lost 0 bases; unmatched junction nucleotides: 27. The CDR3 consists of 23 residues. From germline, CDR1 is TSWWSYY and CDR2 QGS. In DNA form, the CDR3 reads TGTGCTCTTACCGGTCCTTCCATAACTAGGTACTGGGGGATACGCTCCAACACCGATAAACTCATCTTT. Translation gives CALTGPSITRYWGIRSNTDKLIF.